This T cell receptor (beta chain) is from a study of blood T cell repertoires in COVID-19. As for the study in general: The origin of the acute and convalescent COVID-19 samples was the United States, Italy and Spain. PBMCs, B-cell-depleted T cells, or T cells provided the cDNA or gDNA that made up the material.

Authors' processing steps: Amplification of reference gene primers was used by the study to estimate nucleated cell counts. Assay: immunoSEQ multiplex PCR; the TCRdb copy retains only in-frame clones and omits some. D and trimming were read from the DNA, whereas the V and J calls and clone size are those reported in that table. The table includes about 94,000 clones, around 81% detected once. The receptor was derived from a man in his 60s with acute or convalescent COVID-19. Sequenced: peripheral blood.

The DNA for the CDR3 is TGTGCCAGCATCTCGACTAGCGGGGGGCCCCATGAGCAGTTCTTC. Amino acids: CASISTSGGPHEQFF. This chain links TRBV6-5 with TRBJ2-1; TRBD2 agrees at 13 bases. Germline CDR1 is MNHEY and CDR2 is SVGAGI. The trim removed 7 bases at V and 8 bases at J, leaving 8 bases unmatched. The CDR3 runs to 15 residues.